This is a list of T cell receptor beta chains from one sample in a study of tumor T cells in aggressive B-cell lymphoma. This table comes from immunoSEQ multiplex PCR, and its TCRdb copy is limited to in-frame clones, with some not included. The repertoire holds more than 10,000 clones, with 85% to 95% as singletons. The specimen sequenced was tumor tissue. The receptors were sampled from an adult with diffuse large B cell lymphoma. Both conserved end residues are part of each CDR3. Each record gives: J gene, D gene, V gene, clone size, CDR3 DNA, CDR3 protein. D genes are given only for firm matches. Clone size, where shown, is once, few, many, or a class for clones that have expanded.

>TRBJ2-7|TRBD2|TRBV9|NA
TGTGCCAGCAGCGTAGTTAGCGGGGGCTACGAGCAGTACTTC
CASSVVSGGYEQYF
>TRBJ1-2|TRBD1|TRBV9|NA
TGTGCCAGCAGCGGGACAGGGTCTGGTGGCTACACCTTC
CASSGTGSGGYTF
>TRBJ1-5|NA|TRBV6-1|NA
TGTGCCAGCAGTCTAGCTACGACAGGACAGCCCCAGCATTTT
CASSLATTGQPQHF
>TRBJ2-3|TRBD2|TRBV25-1|NA
TGTGCCAGCAGAGAGGGACTAGCCCACACAGATACGCAGTATTTT
CASREGLAHTDTQYF
>TRBJ2-2|TRBD2|TRBV9|NA
TGTGCCAGCAGCCCGGGGACTAGCGCCCGGGAGCTGTTTTTT
CASSPGTSARELFF
>TRBJ1-2|TRBD1|TRBV27|NA
TGTGCCAGCAGTGGACAGGAAAACTATGGCTACACCTTC
CASSGQENYGYTF
>TRBJ2-7|NA|TRBV6-6|NA
TGTGCCAGCAGTCGTACTCCGGGAGCAGTCCCCTACGAGCAGTACTTC
CASSRTPGAVPYEQYF
>TRBJ2-3|TRBD1|TRBV5-4|NA
TGTGCCAGCAGCTTAGGACAGGGGGCTAGGGATACGCAGTATTTT
CASSLGQGARDTQYF
>TRBJ2-1|NA|TRBV13|NA
TGTGCCAGCAGCGATCACTCAGGGATGGCCTACAATGAGCAGTTCTTC
CASSDHSGMAYNEQFF
>TRBJ2-7|TRBD2|TRBV4-2|NA
TGTGCCAGCAGCCAACATTGGGTTCTAGCGGGTGAGTCCTACGAGCAGTACTTC
CASSQHWVLAGESYEQYF
>TRBJ1-2|TRBD1|TRBV27|NA
TGTGCCAGCAGTTTTGTCGGGACAGGGGGCTTGAGTGGCTACACCTTC
CASSFVGTGGLSGYTF
>TRBJ2-1|TRBD2|TRBV6-1|once
TGTGCCAGCAGTGAAGGGTCGGGAGGGCAGGATGAGCAGTTCTTC
CASSEGSGGQDEQFF
>TRBJ2-1|TRBD2|TRBV6-6|NA
TGTGCCAGCAGTTACTCGTTGATAGCGGGATACAATGAGCAGTTCTTC
CASSYSLIAGYNEQFF
>TRBJ1-1|TRBD1|TRBV11-1|NA
TGTGCCAGCAGCCGGCTGACAGGGAGCTCCACTGAAGCTTTCTTT
CASSRLTGSSTEAFF
>TRBJ2-7|NA|TRBV4-1|NA
TGCGCCAGCAGCCAGGCGGGAAGATACGAGCAGTACTTC
CASSQAGRYEQYF
>TRBJ2-2|NA|TRBV27|NA
TGTGCCAGCAGTTTACACTGGCTAGCAGGAGAGGAGAACACCGGGGAGCTGTTTTTT
CASSLHWLAGEENTGELFF
>TRBJ2-1|TRBD2|TRBV30|once
TGTGCCTGGAGTAGGACTAGTTTACTCTCCTTCAATGAGCAGTTCTTC
CAWSRTSLLSFNEQFF
>TRBJ1-4|TRBD1|TRBV2|NA
TGTGCCAGCAGTGAAGCGGGACAGGGCTCAAAACTGTTTTTT
CASSEAGQGSKLFF
>TRBJ2-2|NA|TRBV7-8|NA
TGTGCCAGCAGCGCAGCCGGGACACTAAACACCGGGGAGCTGTTTTTT
CASSAAGTLNTGELFF
>TRBJ2-7|TRBD1|TRBV7-2|few
TGTGCCAGCAGCCTAACAGGGGGCTACGAGCAGTACTTC
CASSLTGGYEQYF
>TRBJ1-5|NA|TRBV4-1|few
TGCGCCAGCAGCCGTACGGACAACGATCAGCCCCAGCATTTT
CASSRTDNDQPQHF
>TRBJ1-5|TRBD1|TRBV27|NA
TGTGCCAGCAGAGAGACAGGGATGGGCAATCAGCCCCAGCATTTT
CASRETGMGNQPQHF
>TRBJ1-1|NA|TRBV6-1|NA
TGTGCCAGCAGTGATCGGGGGGGTGAAGCTTTCTTT
CASSDRGGEAFF
>TRBJ2-7|NA|TRBV6-1|NA
TGTGCCAGCAGTGAATGGGGACTCCCTTCCTACGAGCAGTACTTC
CASSEWGLPSYEQYF
>TRBJ1-1|NA|TRBV30|NA
TGTGCCTGGAGTGAAAAGGGGCGGCACCTCCAAGCTTTCTTT
CAWSEKGRHLQAFF
>TRBJ2-5|NA|TRBV11-3|NA
TGTGCCAGCAGCTCATCCTTTACGGGGTCCCAAGAGACCCAGTACTTC
CASSSSFTGSQETQYF
>TRBJ2-1|NA|TRBV5-4|NA
TGTGCCAGCAGTTCTACTAGCACATTGACCAATGAGCAGTTCTTC
CASSSTSTLTNEQFF
>TRBJ1-2|NA|TRBV7-6|NA
TGTGCCAGCAGCCCGGGCGGGGGCGGCTATGGCTACACCTTC
CASSPGGGGYGYTF
>TRBJ2-3|TRBD2|TRBV5-4|NA
TGTGCCAGCAGCAAAGGGACTAGCGGGGATACATCCGCGGATACGCAGTATTTT
CASSKGTSGDTSADTQYF
>TRBJ1-4|NA|TRBV4-1|once
TGCGCCAGCGAACAGGGCCGGGTTGGGGAAAAACTGTTTTTT
CASEQGRVGEKLFF
>TRBJ2-1|TRBD2|TRBV5-6|NA
TGTGCCAGCAGACCGCGGCCTAGCGGGAGTACGGGAAATGAGCAGTTCTTC
CASRPRPSGSTGNEQFF
>TRBJ2-7|NA|TRBV7-8|NA
TGTGCCAGTGGAGGGAGGAACCCCTACGAGCAGTACTTC
CASGGRNPYEQYF
>TRBJ2-1|TRBD2|TRBV7-9|NA
TGTGCCAGCAGCCCCCGGGGTAGCGGGAGCTCCTACAATGAGCAGTTCTTC
CASSPRGSGSSYNEQFF
>TRBJ1-4|NA|TRBV4-2|NA
TGTGCCAGCAGGTCTGGACGGTCAGGGGCGAATGAAAAACTGTTTTTT
CASRSGRSGANEKLFF
>TRBJ2-1|TRBD1|TRBV5-4|NA
TGTGCCAGCAGCTCGCTGGACAGGGAAGGCAATGAGCAGTTCTTC
CASSSLDREGNEQFF
>TRBJ1-1|TRBD1|TRBV10-3|once
TGTGCCATCAGAGGAGACAGGGGCACTGAAGCTTTCTTT
CAIRGDRGTEAFF
>TRBJ1-2|TRBD1|TRBV6-1|NA
TGTGCCAGCAGTGAAACGACAGGGGTCTATGGCTACACCTTC
CASSETTGVYGYTF
>TRBJ2-1|NA|TRBV5-1|NA
TGCGCCAGCAGCATCACCGGGAGCTCCTACAATGAGCAGTTCTTC
CASSITGSSYNEQFF
>TRBJ1-2|TRBD1|TRBV5-5|NA
TGTGCCAGCAGCTTGCGGCCGGGACAGGGAAGTCACTATGGCTACACCTTC
CASSLRPGQGSHYGYTF
>TRBJ1-2|NA|TRBV5-6|NA
TGTGCCAGCAGCCTGCGGGGGCAGAGCTATGGCTACACCTTC
CASSLRGQSYGYTF
>TRBJ1-4|NA|TRBV18|NA
TGTGCCAGCTCACCACCGGGGCAGGGTACTGAAAAACTGTTTTTT
CASSPPGQGTEKLFF
>TRBJ1-5|NA|TRBV5-1|once
TGCGCCAGCAGCTTGGAACGGTTCGATCAGCCCCAGCATTTT
CASSLERFDQPQHF
>TRBJ1-1|NA|TRBV4-1|NA
TGCGCCAGCAGCCAAGCCCCAGCGCTAGAAGCTTTCTTT
CASSQAPALEAFF
>TRBJ1-2|TRBD1|TRBV29-1|NA
TGCAGCGTTGAAGTTGGTCGGGGCAGGTTAGACAGGGCAGTCTATGGCTACACCTTC
CSVEVGRGRLDRAVYGYTF
>TRBJ2-3|TRBD2|TRBV7-3|NA
TGTGCCAGCAGCCCATCCGGGACTAGCGGGAGGGGAGCAGATACGCAGTATTTT
CASSPSGTSGRGADTQYF
>TRBJ2-2|TRBD1|TRBV5-1|NA
TGCGCCAGCAGCCGGCGGCAGGACAGGGCCGAGCTGTTTTTT
CASSRRQDRAELFF
>TRBJ2-7|NA|TRBV19|NA
TGTGCCAGTAGTATAACTTATAGCTCCTACGAGCAGTACTTC
CASSITYSSYEQYF